Listed here is a single T cell receptor beta chain. CDR1 SGHTA and CDR2 FQGNSA come from the germline V gene. The length of the CDR3 is 14 residues. Between the trimmed V and J ends, which lost 6 bases and 5 bases, there was a span of 14 bases. This sample was taken from a study of blood T cell repertoires in COVID-19. TCRdb's copy holds only in-frame clones and misses some; the assay was immunoSEQ multiplex PCR. The sample records about 180,000 clones, 60% to 80% being singletons. The TCR was taken from an older woman with acute or convalescent COVID-19. The specimen was peripheral blood. V and J are TRBV7-2 and TRBJ2-1, with a weak D call TRBD2 (6 bases). CDR3 DNA sequence: TGTGCCAGCAGAGAGTTAGCGGCAAACAATGAGCAGTTCTTC. Encoded protein: CASRELAANNEQFF.